The clone carrying this T cell receptor (beta chain) came up a few times. This record belongs to a study of blood T cell repertoires in COVID-19. Across the whole study: T cells, B-cell-depleted T cells, or PBMCs supplied cDNA or gDNA.

Trimming removed 7 bases at V and 10 bases at J, with 13 bases between. The CDR3 spans 12 residues. Germline V gives CDR1 MDHEN, CDR2 SYDVKM. Here immunoSEQ multiplex PCR was the method, and the copy in TCRdb shows in-frame clones only, minus some. The table has hundreds of thousands of clones, more than 75% seen once. The origin of this receptor is a man aged 25 to 40 with acute COVID-19. The chain uses TRBV28 and TRBJ1-4; D remains unclear. The sequenced material came from PBMCs or T cells enriched from blood (not recorded which). The CDR3 is CASISWEGKLFF. CDR3 sequence (DNA): TGTGCCAGCATTAGTTGGGAGGGAAAACTGTTTTTT.